This TCR beta chain stems from a study of blood T cell repertoires in COVID-19. Method: immunoSEQ multiplex PCR; TCRdb's copy keeps in-frame clones and lacks some. The sample yields over 35,000 clones, about 77% seen once. This CDR3 is built from 16 residues. In germline, CDR1 is SGHTA, CDR2 FQGNSA. V lost 2 bases and J 0 bases, leaving 14 bases between the germline ends. This clone was observed a handful of times. The sequenced sample was peripheral blood. The chain has TRBV7-2 and TRBJ2-7; possibly TRBD2 for D (6 bases). The sequence was obtained from a man in his sixties with acute or convalescent COVID-19. The CDR3 here is CASSLNGGTFSYEQYF. The CDR3 nucleotides are TGTGCCAGCAGCTTAAATGGGGGGACTTTCTCCTACGAGCAGTACTTC. Looking up the rest from reference TRBV7-2 and TRBJ2-7 gives the full variable domain: GAGVSQSPSNKVTEKGKDVELRCDPISGHTALYWYRQSLGQGLEFLIYFQGNSAPDKSGLPSDRFSAERTGGSVSTLTIQRTQQEDSAVYLCASSLNGGTFSYEQYFGPGTRLTVT.